A selection of T cell receptor beta chains follows, all from one sample in a study of blood T cell repertoires in COVID-19. Measured with immunoSEQ multiplex PCR; TCRdb has only the in-frame clones, and not every one. This repertoire shows about 180,000 clones, approximately 81% found once; its top ten account for 15% to 20%. Input material: peripheral blood. Source of these receptors: a person between 70 and 80 years old with COVID-19, enrolled during active disease. Both conserved end residues are part of each CDR3. D genes are given only for firm matches. Not all rows give a size; the values are once, few, many and, for expanded clones, a class.

15 TRBD1 . TRBJ1-2 TRBV18 CASSPPDRVRSAYTF TGTGCCAGCTCACCCCCCGACAGGGTTCGGAGTGCCTACACCTTC
15 TRBD2 . TRBJ2-3 TRBV2 CASRRLAAPTDTQYF TGTGCCAGCAGACGACTAGCGGCGCCCACAGATACGCAGTATTTT
16 TRBD1 . TRBJ1-5 TRBV7-9 CASSLGQGDNNQPQHF TGTGCCAGCAGCTTGGGGCAGGGGGACAACAATCAGCCCCAGCATTTT
14 . . TRBJ2-2 TRBV12-5 CASGGEVNTGELFF TGTGCTAGTGGTGGGGAGGTGAACACCGGGGAGCTGTTTTTT
13 TRBD2 many TRBJ2-5 TRBV7-2 CASSFTGGETQYF TGTGCCAGCAGCTTCACGGGAGGGGAGACCCAGTACTTC
16 TRBD2 . TRBJ2-5 TRBV7-2 CASSSQSAGGGETQYF TGTGCCAGCAGCAGTCAGTCAGCGGGAGGGGGAGAGACCCAGTACTTC
15 TRBD1 . TRBJ1-6 TRBV10-3 CAIRRGQGDNSPLHF TGTGCCATCAGGCGCGGACAGGGGGATAATTCACCCCTCCACTTT
13 . . TRBJ1-2 TRBV27 CASSSGRAYGYTF TGTGCCAGCAGTTCTGGCAGGGCATATGGCTACACCTTC
16 . . TRBJ1-2 TRBV5-1 CASSLGPTGFGYGYTF TGCGCCAGCAGCTTGGGACCCACAGGGTTTGGGTATGGCTACACCTTC
15 TRBD2 few TRBJ2-3 TRBV2 CASSKKREGTYTQYF TGTGCCAGCAGCAAAAAGCGGGAGGGGACCTATACGCAGTATTTT
16 TRBD1 . TRBJ1-2 TRBV3-1/TRBV3-2 CASSQNPGQVNYGYTF TGTGCCAGCAGCCAAAACCCGGGACAGGTTAACTATGGCTACACCTTC
19 . . TRBJ1-3 TRBV21-1 CASTNLQNSGCLRGNTIYF TGTGCCAGCACCAACCTTCAGAACTCAGGGTGTCTACGAGGAAACACCATATATTTT
16 . . TRBJ2-3 TRBV5-1 CASREQTSRGTDTQYF TGCGCCAGCAGGGAGCAGACATCTAGGGGGACAGATACGCAGTATTTT
13 TRBD1 . TRBJ1-5 TRBV7-9 CASSLTGDQPQHF TGTGCCAGCAGCCTTACAGGGGATCAGCCCCAGCATTTT
14 TRBD1 once TRBJ1-5 TRBV6-2/TRBV6-3 CASSKDRGHQPQHF TGTGCCAGCAGCAAAGACAGGGGGCATCAGCCCCAGCATTTT
16 . . TRBJ2-5 TRBV7-9 CASSSSTPGAQETQYF TGTGCCAGCAGCTCGAGCACCCCAGGGGCCCAAGAGACCCAGTACTTC
19 TRBD1 . TRBJ1-3 TRBV13 CASRALGTGTFDAGNTIYF TGTGCCAGCAGGGCTTTGGGGACAGGGACCTTTGATGCTGGAAACACCATATATTTT
14 TRBD2 . TRBJ2-7 TRBV7-2 CASNEREGVHEQYF TGTGCCAGCAACGAACGGGAGGGAGTCCACGAGCAGTACTTC